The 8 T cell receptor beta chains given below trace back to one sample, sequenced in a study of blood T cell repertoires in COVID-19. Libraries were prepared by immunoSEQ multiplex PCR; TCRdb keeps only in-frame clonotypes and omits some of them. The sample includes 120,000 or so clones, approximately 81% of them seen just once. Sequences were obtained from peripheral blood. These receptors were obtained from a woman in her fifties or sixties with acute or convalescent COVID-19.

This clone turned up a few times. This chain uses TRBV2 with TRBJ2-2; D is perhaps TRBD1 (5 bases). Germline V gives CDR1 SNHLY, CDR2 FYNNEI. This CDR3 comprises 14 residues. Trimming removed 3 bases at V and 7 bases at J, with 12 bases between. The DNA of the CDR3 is TGTGCCAGCAGTGAGGCTAGACAGAGCGGGGAGCTGTTTTTT. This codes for CASSEARQSGELFF.

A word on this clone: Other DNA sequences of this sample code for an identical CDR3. This CDR3 reads CASSSGQPNTEAFF. In DNA form, the CDR3 reads TGCGCCAGCAGCTCCGGACAGCCGAACACTGAAGCTTTCTTT. V usage is TRBV5-1 and J usage is TRBJ1-1; tentative D call: TRBD1 (6 bases). This CDR3 comprises 14 residues. The V end was cut by 3 bases, the J end by 1 base, with 10 bases between. Germline CDR1 SGHRS, CDR2 YFSETQ.

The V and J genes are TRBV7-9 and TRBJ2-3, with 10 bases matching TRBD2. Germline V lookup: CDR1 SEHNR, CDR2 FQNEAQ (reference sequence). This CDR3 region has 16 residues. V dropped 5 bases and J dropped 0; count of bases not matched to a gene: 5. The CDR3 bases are TGTGCCAGCAGCCCACCGACTAGCGGGAGCACAGATACGCAGTATTTT. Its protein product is CASSPPTSGSTDTQYF.

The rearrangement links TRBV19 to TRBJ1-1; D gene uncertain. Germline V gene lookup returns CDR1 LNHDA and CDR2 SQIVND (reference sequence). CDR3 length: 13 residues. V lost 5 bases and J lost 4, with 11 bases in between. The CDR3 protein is CASSFREATEAFF. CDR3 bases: TGTGCCAGTAGTTTTCGGGAGGCCACTGAAGCTTTCTTT.

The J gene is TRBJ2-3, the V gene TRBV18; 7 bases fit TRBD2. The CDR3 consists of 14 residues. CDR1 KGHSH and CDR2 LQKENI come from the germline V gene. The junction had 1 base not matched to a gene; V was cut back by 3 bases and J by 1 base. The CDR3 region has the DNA TGTGCCAGCTCACCTACTAGCGGCACAGATACGCAGTATTTT. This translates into CASSPTSGTDTQYF.

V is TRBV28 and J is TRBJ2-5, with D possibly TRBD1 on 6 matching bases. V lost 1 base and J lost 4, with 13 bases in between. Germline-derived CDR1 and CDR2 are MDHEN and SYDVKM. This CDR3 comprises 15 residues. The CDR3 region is CASSLFRSRGETQYF. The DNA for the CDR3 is TGTGCCAGCAGTTTATTTAGGTCCAGGGGAGAGACCCAGTACTTC.

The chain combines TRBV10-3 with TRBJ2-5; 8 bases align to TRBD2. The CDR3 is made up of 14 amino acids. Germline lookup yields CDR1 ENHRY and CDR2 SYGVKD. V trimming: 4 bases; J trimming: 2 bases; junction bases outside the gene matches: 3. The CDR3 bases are TGTGCCATCAGTGTTAGCGGGGAACAAGAGACCCAGTACTTC. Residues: CAISVSGEQETQYF.

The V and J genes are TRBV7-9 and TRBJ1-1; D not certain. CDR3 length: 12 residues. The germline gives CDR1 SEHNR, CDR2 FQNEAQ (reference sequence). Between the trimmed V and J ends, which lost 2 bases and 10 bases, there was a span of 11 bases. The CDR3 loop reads CASSLTGTGAFF. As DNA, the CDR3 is TGTGCCAGCAGCTTAACGGGTACCGGAGCTTTCTTT.